This is a list of T cell receptor beta chains from one sample in a study of OX40 agonist ivuxolimab in advanced cancers. Assay used: immunoSEQ multiplex PCR; TCRdb lists only in-frame clones, some missing. The sample lists tens of thousands of clones; approximately 91% were seen once. The sequencing here drew on CD4+ or CD8+ T cells sorted from blood, taken in a trial of the OX40 agonist ivuxolimab. Every receptor here comes from an adult with an advanced solid tumor such as melanoma, head and neck, liver or kidney cancer. Each CDR3 is given with its conserved first and last residue. Each record gives: CDR3 length, D gene, V gene, CDR3 protein. A D gene is named only where the DNA matches it firmly.

length: 15; D: TRBD2; V: TRBV9; CDR3: CASSVGGGIYNEQFF
length: 15; D: NA; V: TRBV5-4; CDR3: CASSSPGSGANVLTF
length: 17; D: NA; V: TRBV4-1; CDR3: CASSQERGTVNTGELFF
length: 19; D: TRBD2; V: TRBV29-1; CDR3: CSVEAPSLYSGGAGDTQYF
length: 15; D: TRBD2; V: TRBV5-1; CDR3: CASSLGASGQETQYF
length: 14; D: NA; V: TRBV5-8; CDR3: CASLGGADYYEQYF
length: 14; D: NA; V: TRBV5-5; CDR3: CASSFEGEGYGYTF
length: 13; D: NA; V: TRBV7-2; CDR3: CASSLRVSGELFF
length: 14; D: NA; V: TRBV11-3; CDR3: CASSLMPDSREQYF
length: 12; D: NA; V: TRBV29-1; CDR3: CSVEGSPDTQYF
length: 15; D: NA; V: TRBV19; CDR3: CASSIGRGHNSPLHF
length: 14; D: NA; V: TRBV19; CDR3: CASSKGQSNQPQHF
length: 15; D: NA; V: TRBV18; CDR3: CASSPKEGMNTEAFF
length: 12; D: NA; V: TRBV10-3; CDR3: CAISERGNEQFF
length: 13; D: TRBD1; V: TRBV7-2; CDR3: CASSSRTGLEQYF
length: 15; D: NA; V: TRBV7-6; CDR3: CASSLQATSGNTIYF
length: 15; D: NA; V: TRBV2; CDR3: CASSDDAGPIYGYTF
length: 15; D: TRBD1; V: TRBV10-2; CDR3: CASLGQGTYNSPLHF
length: 18; D: NA; V: TRBV19; CDR3: CASSLQQTRVSSYNEQFF
length: 16; D: NA; V: TRBV5-1; CDR3: CASSAMTGRTMAGYTF
length: 19; D: TRBD1; V: TRBV5-1; CDR3: CASRSTGVGGEGSTDTQYF
length: 14; D: NA; V: TRBV6-1; CDR3: CASTLPDIGSGYTF
length: 12; D: NA; V: TRBV9; CDR3: CASSGGSYEQYF
length: 19; D: TRBD2; V: TRBV4-1; CDR3: CASSKDPGLTFSGANVLTF
length: 13; D: NA; V: TRBV5-4; CDR3: CASSPGPYNEQFF
length: 12; D: NA; V: TRBV19; CDR3: CASSLLSGGYTF
length: 14; D: TRBD1; V: TRBV19; CDR3: CASSNAQGAYGYTF